The 18 T cell receptor beta chains below were found in one sample sequenced in a study of spatial heterogeneity in lung cancer. TCRdb processed the 5' RACE reads anew with MiXCR; each CDR3 protein has one entry. The repertoire includes 12,000 or so distinct CDR3 sequences, roughly an eighth of them detected once, and roughly 2.4% sits in the top ten. Described time point: sample taken at primary tumor resection. Without sorting, whole RNA was sequenced from tumor, nontumor lung or frozen PBMC. The material was PBMCs, obtained at surgery. The origin of the receptors is a female donor with early-stage non-small cell lung cancer.

This clonotype rates as medium-sized (0.01 to 0.1%). J is TRBJ1-1 and V is TRBV2, with D perhaps TRBD1 (6 bases). V was trimmed by 5 bases and J by 11 bases, leaving 9 bases between them. The length of the CDR3 is 10 residues. CDR1 and CDR2 from the germline V gene are SNHLY and FYNNEI. CDR3 nucleotides: TGTGCCAGCAGTTCAGGGGAGGCTTTCTTT. This translates into CASSSGEAFF.

This clonotype was counted ten times or more. The rearrangement links TRBV18 to TRBJ1-2; 10 nucleotides line up with TRBD1. V was pared by 3 bases and J by 2 bases, with 3 bases of the junction left unmatched. This CDR3 spans 15 amino acids. Germline V gives CDR1 KGHSH, CDR2 LQKENI. In DNA, the CDR3 is TGTGCCAGCTCACCCCTGGACAGGGGGAACTATGGCTACACCTTC. Translation: CASSPLDRGNYGYTF.

V usage is TRBV24-1 and J usage is TRBJ2-7; 9 bases align to TRBD1. The ends lost 6 bases at V and 5 bases at J; junction bases unmatched: 10. Germline CDR1 KGHDR, CDR2 SFDVKD. The CDR3 consists of 15 residues. The DNA of the CDR3 is TGTGCCACCAGTTTCGACAGGGGGTATTCTCACGAGCAGTACTTC. This gives the protein CATSFDRGYSHEQYF.

This clonotype was recorded at least ten times. The chain is built from TRBV29-1 and TRBJ2-5; 15 bases are shared with TRBD2. With V trimmed by 4 bases and J by 6 bases, 9 bases remained unmatched. The CDR3 runs to 16 residues. Germline loops: CDR1 SQVTM, CDR2 ANQGSEA. CDR3 nucleotides: TGCAGCGTTGGCAAAGGACTAGCGGGGGGGAGACAGACCCAGTACTTC. Residues: CSVGKGLAGGRQTQYF.

The chain combines TRBV4-3 with TRBJ2-3; TRBD1 might be the D (5 bases). The CDR3 extends over 14 amino acids. The germline V gene encodes CDR1 LGHNA and CDR2 YSLEER. Between the trimmed V and J ends, which lost 4 bases and 8 bases, there was a span of 16 bases. The CDR3 here is CASSPELGLATQYF. The CDR3, as DNA: TGCGCCAGCAGCCCCGAACTGGGGCTGGCTACGCAGTATTTT.

This clonotype has a handful of counts. The chain joins TRBV7-2 to TRBJ1-2; 8 bases line up with TRBD1. From germline, CDR1 is SGHTA and CDR2 FQGNSA. V lost 5 bases, J lost 7 bases, and 6 bases stayed unmatched. The CDR3 loop spans 13 amino acids. As DNA, the CDR3 is TGTGCCAGCAGCCCGGGACAGGACGGTGGCTACACCTTC. This encodes CASSPGQDGGYTF.

This clonotype came up many times. The chain couples TRBV12-3 or TRBV12-4 to TRBJ1-2; 7 nucleotides line up with TRBD1. Trimming took 1 base from V and 5 from J; bases not matched to a gene: 13. The CDR3 spans 17 residues. CDR3 protein: CASSLVQGGPSGYGYTF. The CDR3 nucleotides are TGTGCCAGCAGTTTAGTGCAGGGGGGGCCCTCGGGATATGGCTACACCTTC.

At least ten counts were recorded for this clonotype. The rearrangement links TRBV7-2 to TRBJ2-3; D is ambiguous. Germline V gene sequence: CDR1 SGHTA, CDR2 FQGNSA. Trimming removed 3 bases from V and 2 bases from J, with 6 bases in between. The CDR3 contains 13 residues. CDR3 in amino acids: CASSLAYTDTQYF. In DNA form, the CDR3 reads TGTGCCAGCAGCTTGGCTTACACAGATACGCAGTATTTT.

Within the sample, this clonotype is medium-sized. Here the CDR3 DNA reads TGTGCCAGCAGTTACAGTGGACCAAAGTATGGCTACACCTTC. Encoded protein: CASSYSGPKYGYTF. The chain carries TRBV6-5 and TRBJ1-2; no firm D call. The CDR3 is 14 residues long. The germline V and J ends were trimmed by 2 bases and 5 bases, with 12 bases remaining between them. The germline gives CDR1 MNHEY, CDR2 SVGAGI.

This clonotype was counted between two and nine times. This rearrangement joins TRBV4-1 to TRBJ2-2, with D hard to call. Trimming left V 1 base short and J 4 bases short, with 7 bases between. CDR3 length equals 14 residues. The germline CDR1 and CDR2 sequences are MGHRA and YSYEKL. The CDR3 protein is CASSQGTRTGELFF. The CDR3 coding sequence is TGCGCCAGCAGCCAAGGAACCCGCACCGGGGAGCTGTTTTTT.

The J gene is TRBJ2-3, the V gene TRBV11-2; no clear D. Deletions cut 5 bases from V and 2 bases from J, with 5 bases between. The germline V gene encodes CDR1 SGHAT and CDR2 FQNNGV. The CDR3 runs 12 residues. The CDR3 region is CASSRATDTQYF. The CDR3 DNA sequence: TGTGCCAGCAGCCGGGCCACAGATACGCAGTATTTT. The variable domain in full, with the rest retrieved from reference TRBV11-2 and TRBJ2-3, is EAGVAQSPRYKIIEKRQSVAFWCNPISGHATLYWYQQILGQGPKLLIQFQNNGVVDDSQLPKDRFSAERLKGVDSTLKIQPAKLEDSAVYLCASSRATDTQYFGPGTRLTVL.

This clonotype was recorded at least ten times. The gene calls are TRBV28 and TRBJ2-3, with unresolved D. The CDR3 is made up of 11 amino acids. Germline V gene sequence: CDR1 MDHEN, CDR2 SYDVKM. V shed 1 base and J shed 7 bases, with 3 bases lying between them. CDR3 loop: CASSLLNTQYF. The CDR3 DNA sequence: TGTGCCAGCAGTTTATTGAATACGCAGTATTTT.

This clonotype was detected only a few times. The V gene is TRBV7-4, the J gene TRBJ2-6, with D possibly being TRBD2 (6 bases). Germline-derived CDR1 and CDR2 are SGHVT and SQSDAQ. This CDR3 comprises 15 residues. With 4 bases removed from V and 2 bases from J, the gap between germline ends came to 9 bases. The DNA of the CDR3 is TGTGCCAGCAGCTCAGGAGGGACTGGGGCCAACGTCCTGACTTTC. This translates into CASSSGGTGANVLTF. Full variable domain (missing parts from reference TRBV7-4 and TRBJ2-6): GAGVSQSPRYKVAKRGRDVALRCDSISGHVTLYWYRQTLGQGSEVLTYSQSDAQRDKSGRPSGRFSAERPERSVSTLKIQRTEQGDSAVYLCASSSGGTGANVLTFGAGSRLTVL.

This clonotype was seen repeatedly, ten times or more. The chain employs TRBV3-2 and TRBJ2-1. TRBV3-2 is given as a pseudogene. There are 14 residues in the CDR3. The CDR3, as DNA: TGTGCCAGCAGCGACAGGGGCCCCGACAATGAGCAGTTCTTC. This encodes CASSDRGPDNEQFF.

The chain couples TRBV7-2 to TRBJ1-5; the D is unclear. Per the germline V gene, CDR1 is SGHTA and CDR2 is FQGNSA. V lost 1 base and J lost 0, with 13 bases in between. The CDR3 is 17 residues long. The CDR3 DNA is TGTGCCAGCAGCTTAGTAGTTACCCCTTTTAGCAATCAGCCCCAGCATTTT. Translated, it gives CASSLVVTPFSNQPQHF. The full variable domain, with the rest looked up from reference TRBV7-2 and TRBJ1-5, is GAGVSQSPSNKVTEKGKDVELRCDPISGHTALYWYRQSLGQGLEFLIYFQGNSAPDKSGLPSDRFSAERTGGSVSTLTIQRTQQEDSAVYLCASSLVVTPFSNQPQHFGDGTRLSIL.

This clonotype was recorded at least ten times. The rearrangement links TRBV12-3 or TRBV12-4 to TRBJ2-7; 9 nucleotides match TRBD1. V was pared by 5 bases and J by 3 bases, with 2 bases of the junction left unmatched. The CDR3 is 13 residues long. The CDR3 protein is CASSMGQGYEQYF. In nucleotides, the CDR3 is TGTGCCAGCAGTATGGGACAGGGCTACGAGCAGTACTTC.

This clonotype is judged medium-sized. The rearrangement uses TRBV25-1 and TRBJ2-7; D ambiguous. The germline V and J ends were trimmed by 2 bases and 3 bases, with 5 bases remaining between them. The V gene's germline CDR1 is MGHDK and CDR2 SYGVNS. The CDR3 extends over 12 amino acids. Written as DNA, the CDR3 is TGTGCCAGCAGTGAAGTTGACTACGAGCAGTACTTC. Translating gives CASSEVDYEQYF.

In this sample, this clonotype is medium-sized. V is TRBV29-1 and J is TRBJ1-5, with 9 bases aligning to TRBD1. This CDR3 has 11 amino acids. Trimming at V came to 4 bases and at J to 10 bases, leaving 2 bases not matched to a gene. The germline V gene has CDR1 SQVTM and CDR2 ANQGSEA. The chain's CDR3 is CSVGGQGPQHF. Written as DNA, the CDR3 is TGCAGCGTTGGGGGACAGGGCCCCCAGCATTTT.